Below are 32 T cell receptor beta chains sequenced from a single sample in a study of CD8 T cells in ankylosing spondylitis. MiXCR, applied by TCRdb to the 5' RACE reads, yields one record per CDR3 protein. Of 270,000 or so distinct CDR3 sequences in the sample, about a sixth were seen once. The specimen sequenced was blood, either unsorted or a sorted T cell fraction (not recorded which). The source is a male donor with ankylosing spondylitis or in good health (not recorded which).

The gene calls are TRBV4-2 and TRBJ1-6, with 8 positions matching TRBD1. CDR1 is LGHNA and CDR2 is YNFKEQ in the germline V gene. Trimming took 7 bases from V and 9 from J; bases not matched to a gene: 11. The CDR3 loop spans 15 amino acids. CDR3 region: CASNQGDQGASPLHF. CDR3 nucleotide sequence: TGTGCCAGCAACCAGGGGGATCAGGGGGCTTCACCCCTCCACTTT.

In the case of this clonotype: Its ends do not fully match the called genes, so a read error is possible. The CDR3 nucleotides are TGTGCCAGCAGCCAAGTGGGGAAAAGCGGAGCGAACACCGGGGAGCTGGTTTTT. It encodes CASSQVGKSGANTGELVF. This sequence joins TRBV4-2 and TRBJ2-2; possibly TRBD2 for D (5 bases). Germline values: CDR1 LGHNA, CDR2 YNFKEQ. CDR3 size: 18 residues.

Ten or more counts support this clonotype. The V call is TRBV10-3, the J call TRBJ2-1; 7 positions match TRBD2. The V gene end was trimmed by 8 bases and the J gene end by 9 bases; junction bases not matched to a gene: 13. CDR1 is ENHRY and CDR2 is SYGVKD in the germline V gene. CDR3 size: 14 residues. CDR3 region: CAIFGGSGMIEQFF. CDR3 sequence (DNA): TGTGCCATCTTTGGCGGGAGCGGCATGATTGAGCAGTTCTTC.

This chain's CDR3 is CASSYVGGSAGELFF. For the CDR3, the DNA is TGTGCCAGCAGTTACGTGGGAGGGTCGGCCGGGGAGCTGTTTTTT. The rearrangement links TRBV6-5 to TRBJ2-2, with TRBD2 matching over 7 bases. Germline loops: CDR1 MNHEY, CDR2 SVGAGI. Trimming cost V 2 bases and J 6 bases; bases outside gene matches: 6. The CDR3 has 15 residues.

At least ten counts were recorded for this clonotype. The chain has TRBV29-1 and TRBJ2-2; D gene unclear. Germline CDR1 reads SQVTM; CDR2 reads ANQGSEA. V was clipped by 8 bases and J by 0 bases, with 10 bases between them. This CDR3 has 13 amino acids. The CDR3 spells CSFRTPNTGELFF. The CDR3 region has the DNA TGCAGCTTTCGGACCCCGAACACCGGGGAGCTGTTTTTT.

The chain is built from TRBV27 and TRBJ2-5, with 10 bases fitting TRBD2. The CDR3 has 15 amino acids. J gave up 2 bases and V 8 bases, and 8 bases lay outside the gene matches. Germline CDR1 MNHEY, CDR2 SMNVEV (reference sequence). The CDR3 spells CASGTGTSEQETQYF. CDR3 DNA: TGTGCCAGCGGAACTGGGACTAGCGAACAAGAGACCCAGTACTTC.

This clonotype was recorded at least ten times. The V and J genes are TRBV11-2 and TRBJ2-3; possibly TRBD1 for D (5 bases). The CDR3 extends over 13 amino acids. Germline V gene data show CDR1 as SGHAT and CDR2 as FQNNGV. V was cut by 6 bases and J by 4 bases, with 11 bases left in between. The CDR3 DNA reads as TGTGCCAGCAGAACAGGCTTGGCAGATACGCAGTATTTT. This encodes CASRTGLADTQYF.

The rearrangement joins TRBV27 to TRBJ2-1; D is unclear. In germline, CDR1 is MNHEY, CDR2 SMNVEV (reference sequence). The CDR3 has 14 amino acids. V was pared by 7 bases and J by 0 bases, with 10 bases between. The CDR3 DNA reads TGTGCCAGCACCTATACAGCCTCCTACAATGAGCAGTTCTTC. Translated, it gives CASTYTASYNEQFF.

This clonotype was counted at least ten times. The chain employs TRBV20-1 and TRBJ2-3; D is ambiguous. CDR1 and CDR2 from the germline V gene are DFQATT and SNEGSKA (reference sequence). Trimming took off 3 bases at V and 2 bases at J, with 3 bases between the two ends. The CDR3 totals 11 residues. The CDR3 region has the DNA TGCAGTGCTAGCAACACAGATACGCAGTATTTT. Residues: CSASNTDTQYF.

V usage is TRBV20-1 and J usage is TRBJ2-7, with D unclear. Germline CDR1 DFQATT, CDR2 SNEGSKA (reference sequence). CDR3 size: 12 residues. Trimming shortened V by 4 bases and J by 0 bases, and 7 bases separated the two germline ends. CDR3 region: CSATRDSYEQYF. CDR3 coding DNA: TGCAGTGCTACAAGGGACTCCTACGAGCAGTACTTC.

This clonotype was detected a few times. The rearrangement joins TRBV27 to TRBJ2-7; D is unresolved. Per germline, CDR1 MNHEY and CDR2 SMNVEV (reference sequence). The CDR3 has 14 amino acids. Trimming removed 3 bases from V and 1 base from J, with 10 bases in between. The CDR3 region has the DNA TGTGCCAGCAGTTTGGACGGTCCGTCCTACGAGCAGTACTTC. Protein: CASSLDGPSYEQYF.

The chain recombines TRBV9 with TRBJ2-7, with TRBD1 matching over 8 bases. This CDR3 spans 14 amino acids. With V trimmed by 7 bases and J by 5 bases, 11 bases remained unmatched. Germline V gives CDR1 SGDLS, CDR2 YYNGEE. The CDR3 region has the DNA TGTGCCAGCGGCCCTGGACAGGGAACCAACGAGCAGTACTTC. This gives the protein CASGPGQGTNEQYF.

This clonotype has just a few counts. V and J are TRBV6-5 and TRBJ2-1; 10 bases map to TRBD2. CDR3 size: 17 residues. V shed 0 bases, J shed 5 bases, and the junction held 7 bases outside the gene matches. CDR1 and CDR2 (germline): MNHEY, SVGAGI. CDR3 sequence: CASSYSRLAGVNNEQFF. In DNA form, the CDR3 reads TGTGCCAGCAGTTACTCGAGGCTAGCGGGAGTGAACAATGAGCAGTTCTTC.

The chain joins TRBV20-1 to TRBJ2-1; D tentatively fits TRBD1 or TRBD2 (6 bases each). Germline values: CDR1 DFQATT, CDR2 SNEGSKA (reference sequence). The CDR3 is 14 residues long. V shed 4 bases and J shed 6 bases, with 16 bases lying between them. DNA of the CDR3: TGCAGTGCTATCAAGGGGGGAGCTCTCAATGAGCAGTTCTTC. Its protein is CSAIKGGALNEQFF.

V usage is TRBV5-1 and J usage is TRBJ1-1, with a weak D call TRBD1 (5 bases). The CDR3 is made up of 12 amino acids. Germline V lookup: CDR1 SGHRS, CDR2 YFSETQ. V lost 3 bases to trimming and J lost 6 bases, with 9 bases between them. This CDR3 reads CASSYEGPEAFF. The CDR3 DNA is TGCGCCAGCAGCTACGAGGGGCCTGAAGCTTTCTTT.

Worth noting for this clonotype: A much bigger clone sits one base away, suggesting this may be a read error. The CDR3 loop is CASSLGQNEQFF. The CDR3 nucleotides read TGTGCCAGCAGCCTCGGGCAAAATGAGCAGTTCTTC. The chain links TRBV28 to TRBJ2-1; D gene uncertain. Germline V gene data show CDR1 as MDHEN and CDR2 as SYDVKM. The CDR3 totals 12 residues. Trimming shortened V by 6 bases and J by 7 bases, and 10 bases separated the two germline ends. Together with reference TRBV28 and TRBJ2-1, the CDR3 gives the full variable domain: DVKVTQSSRYLVKRTGEKVFLECVQDMDHENMFWYRQDPGLGLRLIYFSYDVKMKEKGDIPEGYSVSREKKERFSLILESASTNQTSMYLCASSLGQNEQFFGPGTRLTVL.

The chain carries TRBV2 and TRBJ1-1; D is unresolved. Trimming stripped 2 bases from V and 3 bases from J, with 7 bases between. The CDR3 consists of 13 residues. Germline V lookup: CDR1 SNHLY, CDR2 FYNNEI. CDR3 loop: CASSERVDTEAFF. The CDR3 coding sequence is TGTGCCAGCAGTGAAAGGGTTGACACTGAAGCTTTCTTT.

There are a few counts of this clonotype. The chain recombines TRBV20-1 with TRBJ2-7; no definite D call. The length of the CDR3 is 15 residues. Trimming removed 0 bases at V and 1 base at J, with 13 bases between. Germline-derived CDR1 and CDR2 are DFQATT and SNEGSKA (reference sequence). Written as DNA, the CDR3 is TGCAGTGCTAGAGACAGGAATAGGGTTTCCTACGAGCAGTACTTC. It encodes CSARDRNRVSYEQYF.

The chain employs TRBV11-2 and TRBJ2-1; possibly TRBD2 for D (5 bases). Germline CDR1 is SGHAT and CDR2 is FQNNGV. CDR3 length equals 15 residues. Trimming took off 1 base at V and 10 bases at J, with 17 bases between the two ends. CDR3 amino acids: CASSLGTVGAIEQFF. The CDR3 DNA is TGTGCCAGCAGCTTAGGGACGGTGGGAGCAATCGAGCAGTTCTTC.

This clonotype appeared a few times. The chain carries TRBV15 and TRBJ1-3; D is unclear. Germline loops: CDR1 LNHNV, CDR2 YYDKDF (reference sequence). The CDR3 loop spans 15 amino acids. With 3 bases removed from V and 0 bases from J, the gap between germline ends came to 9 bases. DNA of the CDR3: TGTGCCACCAGCAGGGACCGGAGCTCTGGAAACACCATATATTTT. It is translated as CATSRDRSSGNTIYF.

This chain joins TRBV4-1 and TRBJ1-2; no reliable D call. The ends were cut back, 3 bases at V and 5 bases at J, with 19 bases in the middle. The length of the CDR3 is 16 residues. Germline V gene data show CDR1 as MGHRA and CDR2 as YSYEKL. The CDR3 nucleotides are TGCGCCAGCAGCCACCAAACGACACTGATGGTGTATGGCTACACCTTC. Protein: CASSHQTTLMVYGYTF.

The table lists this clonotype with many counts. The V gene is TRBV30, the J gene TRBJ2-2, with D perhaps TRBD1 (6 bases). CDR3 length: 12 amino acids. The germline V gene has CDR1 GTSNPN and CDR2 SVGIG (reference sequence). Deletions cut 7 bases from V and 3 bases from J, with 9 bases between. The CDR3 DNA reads TGTGCCTCGGGACAAGACACCGGGGAGCTGTTTTTT. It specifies CASGQDTGELFF. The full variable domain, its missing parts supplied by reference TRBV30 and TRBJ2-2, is SQTIHQWPATLVQPVGSPLSLECTVEGTSNPNLYWYRQAAGRGLQLLFYSVGIGQISSEVPQNLSASRPQDRQFILSSKKLLLSDSGFYLCASGQDTGELFFGEGSRLTVL.

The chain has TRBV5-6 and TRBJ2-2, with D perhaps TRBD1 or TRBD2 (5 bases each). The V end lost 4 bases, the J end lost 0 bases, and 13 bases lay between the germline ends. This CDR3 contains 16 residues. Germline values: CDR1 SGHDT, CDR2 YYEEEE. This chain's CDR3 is CASSPPGTTNTGELFF. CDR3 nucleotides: TGTGCCAGCAGCCCTCCCGGGACGACGAACACCGGGGAGCTGTTTTTT.

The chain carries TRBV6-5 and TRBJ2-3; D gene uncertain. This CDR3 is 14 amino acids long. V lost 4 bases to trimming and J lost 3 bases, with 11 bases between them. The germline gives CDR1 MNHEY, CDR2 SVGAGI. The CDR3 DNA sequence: TGTGCCAGCAGTTGGCGACGGACGACAGATACGCAGTATTTT. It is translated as CASSWRRTTDTQYF.

CDR3 sequence: CASLRTAIRINYGYTF. For the CDR3, the DNA is TGTGCCAGCCTCCGGACAGCCATAAGGATAAACTATGGCTACACCTTC. The V call is TRBV12-3 or TRBV12-4, the J call TRBJ1-2; possibly TRBD1 for D (6 bases). The length of the CDR3 is 16 residues. Trimming removed 8 bases from V and 2 bases from J, with 21 bases in between.

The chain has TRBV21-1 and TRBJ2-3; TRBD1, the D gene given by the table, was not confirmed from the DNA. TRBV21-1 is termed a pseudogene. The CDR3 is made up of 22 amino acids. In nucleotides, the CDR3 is TGTGCCAGCAGCACCTCCATTCCGGGACAGGGCCTTGCGGGAGGTAGCGCAGATACGCAGTATTTT. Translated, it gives CASSTSIPGQGLAGGSADTQYF.

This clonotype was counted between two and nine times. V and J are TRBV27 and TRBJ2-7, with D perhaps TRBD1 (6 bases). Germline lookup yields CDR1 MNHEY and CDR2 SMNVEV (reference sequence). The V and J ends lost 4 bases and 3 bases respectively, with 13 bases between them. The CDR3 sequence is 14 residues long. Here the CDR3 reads CASSSNRARYEQYF. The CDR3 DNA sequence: TGTGCCAGCAGTTCCAACAGGGCACGCTACGAGCAGTACTTC.

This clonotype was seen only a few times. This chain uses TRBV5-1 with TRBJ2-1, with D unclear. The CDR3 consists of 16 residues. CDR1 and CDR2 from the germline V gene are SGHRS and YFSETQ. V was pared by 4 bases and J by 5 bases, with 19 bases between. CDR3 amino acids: CASSAIIPDLDNEQFF. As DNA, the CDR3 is TGCGCCAGCAGCGCAATCATACCCGATCTCGACAATGAGCAGTTCTTC. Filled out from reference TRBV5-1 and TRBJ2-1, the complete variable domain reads KAGVTQTPRYLIKTRGQQVTLSCSPISGHRSVSWYQQTPGQGLQFLFEYFSETQRNKGNFPGRFSGRQFSNSRSEMNVSTLELGDSALYLCASSAIIPDLDNEQFFGPGTRLTVL.

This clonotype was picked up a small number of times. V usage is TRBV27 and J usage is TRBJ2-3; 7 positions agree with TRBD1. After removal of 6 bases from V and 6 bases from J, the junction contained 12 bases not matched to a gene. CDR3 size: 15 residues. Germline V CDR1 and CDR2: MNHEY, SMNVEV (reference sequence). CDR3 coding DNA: TGTGCCAGCAGGACAGGGCTCCCGGCGCCCGATACGCAGTATTTT. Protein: CASRTGLPAPDTQYF.

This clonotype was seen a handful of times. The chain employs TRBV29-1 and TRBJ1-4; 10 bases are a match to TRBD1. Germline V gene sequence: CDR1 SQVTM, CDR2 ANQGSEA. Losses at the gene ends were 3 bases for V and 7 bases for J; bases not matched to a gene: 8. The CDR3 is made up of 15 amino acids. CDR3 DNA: TGCAGCGTTGAGAACCGGGACAGGGGAGGTGAAAAACTGTTTTTT. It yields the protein CSVENRDRGGEKLFF.

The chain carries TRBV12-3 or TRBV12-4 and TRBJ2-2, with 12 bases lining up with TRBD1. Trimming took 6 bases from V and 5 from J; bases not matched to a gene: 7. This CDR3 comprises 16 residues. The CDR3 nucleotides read TGTGCCAGCAGCTGGGGGACAGGGGGCGGAACCGGGGAGCTGTTTTTT. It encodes CASSWGTGGGTGELFF.

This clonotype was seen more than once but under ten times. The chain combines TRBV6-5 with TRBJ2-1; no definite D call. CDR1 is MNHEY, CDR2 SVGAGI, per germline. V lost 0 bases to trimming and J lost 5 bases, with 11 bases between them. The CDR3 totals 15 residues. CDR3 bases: TGTGCCAGCAGTTACTCGTTCCCCCCGAACAATGAGCAGTTCTTC. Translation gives CASSYSFPPNNEQFF.